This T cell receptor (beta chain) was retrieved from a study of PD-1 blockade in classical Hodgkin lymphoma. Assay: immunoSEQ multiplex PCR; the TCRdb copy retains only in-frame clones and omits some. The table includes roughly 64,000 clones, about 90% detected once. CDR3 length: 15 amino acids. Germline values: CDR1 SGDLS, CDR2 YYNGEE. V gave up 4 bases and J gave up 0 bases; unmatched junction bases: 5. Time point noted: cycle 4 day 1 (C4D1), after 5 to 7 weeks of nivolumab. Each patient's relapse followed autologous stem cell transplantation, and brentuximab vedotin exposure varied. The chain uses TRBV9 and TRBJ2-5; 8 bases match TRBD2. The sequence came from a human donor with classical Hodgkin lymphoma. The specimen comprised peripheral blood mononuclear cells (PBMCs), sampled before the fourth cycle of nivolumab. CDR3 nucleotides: TGTGCCAGCAGCCCCCGGGGGGGGTACCAAGAGACCCAGTACTTC. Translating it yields CASSPRGGYQETQYF.